The 21 T cell receptor beta chains given below trace back to one sample, sequenced in a study of beta chain features in type 1 diabetes. Findings and caveats of the study: Shorter TCRB CDR3s, moderately but significantly so, were found in Type 1 diabetes patients in all four CD4+ subsets.

Their antigens remain unidentified. The sequenced template was cDNA made from the entire isolated RNA. The method was immunoSEQ multiplex PCR; TCRdb's version includes in-frame clones alone and lacks a portion of them. The table records about 660,000 clones, about an eighth of them present only once. Material: naive CD4+ T cells from blood. Receptors were obtained from a man between 18 and 35 years old with type 1 diabetes.

This chain uses TRBV18 with TRBJ2-1; no reliable D call. Trimming removed 4 bases from V and 9 bases from J, with 16 bases in between. The CDR3 totals 14 residues. Germline values: CDR1 KGHSH, CDR2 LQKENI. This CDR3 is CASSLLGAISEQFF. The CDR3, as DNA: TGTGCCAGCTCACTTCTCGGTGCGATTAGTGAGCAGTTCTTC.

This clone was seen only a few times. The chain is built from TRBV21-1 and TRBJ1-5. TRBV21-1 is classified as a pseudogene. The CDR3 covers 19 residues. The CDR3 DNA reads as TGTGCCAGCAGAAGGGACGGAGCAGTCTCGGTTTCTCCCAATCAGCCCCAGCATTTT. Protein sequence: CASRRDGAVSVSPNQPQHF.

This clone was counted a few times. V and J are TRBV5-6 and TRBJ1-6; tentative D call: TRBD1 (6 bases). Trimming took 2 bases from V and 11 from J, leaving 14 bases between them. CDR1 and CDR2 (germline): SGHDT, YYEEEE. The CDR3 runs 14 residues. This chain's CDR3 is CASSFWTAKTPLHF. In DNA form, the CDR3 reads TGTGCCAGCAGCTTTTGGACAGCCAAAACACCCCTCCACTTT.

This clone occurred a few times. The V gene is TRBV7-9, the J gene TRBJ1-5; 12 bases match TRBD1. Trimming at V came to 1 base and at J to 6 bases, leaving 7 bases not matched to a gene. This CDR3 has 17 residues. Germline loops: CDR1 SEHNR, CDR2 FQNEAQ (reference sequence). The CDR3 DNA reads TGTGCCAGCAGCTTAGGTGTGGGACAGGGGGCTAGTCAGCCCCAGCATTTT. Its translation: CASSLGVGQGASQPQHF.

The chain uses TRBV6-6 and TRBJ2-7, with D tentatively TRBD1 or TRBD2 (5 bases each). The CDR3 loop spans 13 amino acids. Germline assignment: CDR1 MNHNY and CDR2 SVGAGI (reference sequence). The V end was cut by 2 bases, the J end by 4 bases, with 9 bases between. The CDR3 region is CASSYEGRYEQYF. The CDR3 region has the DNA TGTGCCAGCAGTTACGAGGGGAGATACGAGCAGTACTTC.

In this sample, this clone turned up a few times. V usage is TRBV2 and J usage is TRBJ2-3; D possibly corresponds to TRBD2 (5 bases). CDR3 length: 11 amino acids. Germline loops: CDR1 SNHLY, CDR2 FYNNEI. Deletions cut 10 bases from V and 7 bases from J, with 12 bases between. The CDR3 region is CATRGAYTQYF. In DNA, the CDR3 is TGTGCCACCCGGGGAGCGTATACGCAGTATTTT. Drawing the rest from reference TRBV2 and TRBJ2-3, the complete variable domain is EPEVTQTPSHQVTQMGQEVILRCVPISNHLYFYWYRQILGQKVEFLVSFYNNEISEKSEIFDDQFSVERPDGSNFTLKIRSTKLEDSAMYFCATRGAYTQYFGPGTRLTVL.

This clone was seen more than once but under ten times. The chain uses TRBV4-2 and TRBJ2-1, with no clear D. The V and J ends lost 0 bases and 10 bases respectively, with 13 bases between them. The CDR3 length is 14 residues. The V gene's germline CDR1 is LGHNA and CDR2 YNFKEQ. CDR3 DNA: TGTGCCAGCAGCCAAGATTCGGATGCAGGAGAGCAGTTCTTC. This codes for CASSQDSDAGEQFF.

This clone was detected a few times. The chain uses TRBV7-9 and TRBJ2-3; 7 positions agree with TRBD1. The germline V gene has CDR1 SEHNR and CDR2 FQNEAQ (reference sequence). CDR3 length equals 15 residues. J gave up 4 bases and V 5 bases, and 9 bases lay outside the gene matches. CDR3 nucleotides: TGTGCCAGCAGCCCGGACAGGATCGGGGCAGATACGCAGTATTTT. Protein product: CASSPDRIGADTQYF.

This clone was seen a handful of times. V gene TRBV25-1 combines with J gene TRBJ2-7, with 12 bases lining up with TRBD1. CDR3 length equals 16 residues. Germline V gene lookup returns CDR1 MGHDK and CDR2 SYGVNS. Trimming at V came to 6 bases and at J to 7 bases, leaving 13 bases not matched to a gene. DNA for the CDR3: TGTGCCAGCAGGAGTCCGGTGGGGACAGGGGGCAAGGAGCAGTACTTC. Amino acid sequence: CASRSPVGTGGKEQYF.

Only a few counts were recorded for this clone. This chain joins TRBV9 and TRBJ1-1; D ambiguous. The V end was cut by 0 bases, the J end by 5 bases, with 8 bases between. CDR1 and CDR2 from the germline V gene are SGDLS and YYNGEE. The CDR3 is made up of 13 amino acids. The CDR3: CASSVVTGTEAFF. Here the CDR3 DNA reads TGTGCCAGCAGCGTAGTAACGGGGACTGAAGCTTTCTTT.

V usage is TRBV7-2 and J usage is TRBJ2-5; D uncertain. CDR3 length: 13 residues. Germline lookup yields CDR1 SGHTA and CDR2 FQGNSA. V lost 0 bases to trimming and J lost 3 bases, with 5 bases between them. The CDR3: CASSLANEETQYF. CDR3 nucleotide sequence: TGTGCCAGCAGCTTAGCCAACGAAGAGACCCAGTACTTC.

This clone was counted between two and nine times. The chain has TRBV7-9 and TRBJ1-2, with D perhaps matching TRBD1 (5 bases). The CDR3 consists of 15 residues. V lost 7 bases to trimming and J lost 5 bases, with 20 bases between them. CDR1 and CDR2 (germline): SEHNR, FQNEAQ (reference sequence). The CDR3 protein is CASIPWGEEYYGYTF. The CDR3 coding sequence is TGTGCCAGCATCCCCTGGGGCGAGGAATATTATGGCTACACCTTC.

The chain links TRBV7-3 to TRBJ2-3; no clear D gene. The CDR3 is 14 residues long. The germline gives CDR1 SGHTA, CDR2 FQGTGA. Trimming shortened V by 3 bases and J by 4 bases, and 11 bases separated the two germline ends. The CDR3 DNA reads as TGTGCCAGCAGCTTCTCCGGGTTCCCAGATACGCAGTATTTT. Residues: CASSFSGFPDTQYF.

This chain joins TRBV4-3 and TRBJ2-1, with TRBD2 as a possible D gene (5 bases). In germline, CDR1 is LGHNA, CDR2 YSLEER. With 0 bases removed from V and 2 bases from J, the gap between germline ends came to 17 bases. The CDR3 covers 18 residues. CDR3 nucleotide sequence: TGCGCCAGCAGCCAAGATGTGTCGGGGAGTGCACCCTACAATGAGCAGTTCTTC. Translating gives CASSQDVSGSAPYNEQFF.

In its sample, this clone was seen a few times. The chain joins TRBV5-1 to TRBJ2-2; D is uncertain. This CDR3 is 15 amino acids long. Germline-derived CDR1 and CDR2 are SGHRS and YFSETQ. Trimming removed 5 bases from V and 0 bases from J, with 11 bases in between. CDR3 nucleotide sequence: TGCGCCAGCAGTCCCCCCGCCCCGAACACCGGGGAGCTGTTTTTT. This sequence encodes CASSPPAPNTGELFF.

This clone occurred a few times. The chain recombines TRBV6-6 with TRBJ1-1; 8 nucleotides align to TRBD1. The ends lost 2 bases at V and 4 bases at J; junction bases unmatched: 6. Germline CDR1 MNHNY, CDR2 SVGAGI (reference sequence). There are 15 residues in the CDR3. The CDR3 DNA reads TGTGCCAGCAGTTACCCTCAGGGGGCGGTCACTGAAGCTTTCTTT. It is translated as CASSYPQGAVTEAFF.

This clone was detected only a few times. This same CDR3 is encoded by further DNA sequences in the sample. The V gene is TRBV7-9, the J gene TRBJ1-1; D may be TRBD1 (6 bases). The germline V gene has CDR1 SEHNR and CDR2 FQNEAQ (reference sequence). The CDR3 contains 15 residues. With 5 bases removed from V and 0 bases from J, the gap between germline ends came to 13 bases. The DNA of the CDR3 is TGTGCCAGCAGCCCGAGGGGACAACTGAACACTGAAGCTTTCTTT. It codes for CASSPRGQLNTEAFF.

V and J are TRBV7-9 and TRBJ2-1; 8 nucleotides match TRBD1. Losses at the gene ends were 5 bases for V and 8 bases for J; bases not matched to a gene: 11. Per the germline V gene, CDR1 is SEHNR and CDR2 is FQNEAQ (reference sequence). The CDR3 contains 15 residues. The CDR3 DNA is TGTGCCAGCAGCGGGACAGGAAATAGCATCGATGAGCAGTTCTTC. It encodes CASSGTGNSIDEQFF.

The gene calls are TRBV2 and TRBJ2-3; the D gene could be TRBD1 or TRBD2 (5 bases each). The germline gives CDR1 SNHLY, CDR2 FYNNEI. Trimming took off 8 bases at V and 6 bases at J, with 12 bases between the two ends. The CDR3 sequence is 12 residues long. The CDR3: CASGSWGDTQYF. In nucleotides, the CDR3 is TGTGCCAGCGGGTCTTGGGGGGATACGCAGTATTTT. The whole variable domain, filled in from reference TRBV2 and TRBJ2-3, reads EPEVTQTPSHQVTQMGQEVILRCVPISNHLYFYWYRQILGQKVEFLVSFYNNEISEKSEIFDDQFSVERPDGSNFTLKIRSTKLEDSAMYFCASGSWGDTQYFGPGTRLTVL.

V and J are TRBV27 and TRBJ2-1, with 11 bases aligning to TRBD2. Germline V gives CDR1 MNHEY, CDR2 SMNVEV (reference sequence). J gave up 0 bases and V 8 bases, and 6 bases lay outside the gene matches. The CDR3 sequence is 16 residues long. The CDR3 reads CASRTSGGSSYNEQFF. DNA of the CDR3: TGTGCCAGCCGTACTAGCGGGGGCAGCTCCTACAATGAGCAGTTCTTC.

V usage is TRBV9 and J usage is TRBJ2-7; 12 positions agree with TRBD2. The J segment lost 7 bases and the V segment lost 4 bases, leaving 12 bases of the junction unmatched. The CDR3 length is 16 residues. Germline values: CDR1 SGDLS, CDR2 YYNGEE. The CDR3 region has the DNA TGTGCCAGCAGCTCTCTAGGACTAGCGGGATACACGGAGCAGTACTTC. This translates into CASSSLGLAGYTEQYF. Complete variable domain (other parts from reference TRBV9 and TRBJ2-7): DSGVTQTPKHLITATGQRVTLRCSPRSGDLSVYWYQQSLDQGLQFLIQYYNGEERAKGNILERFSAQQFPDLHSELNLSSLELGDSALYFCASSSLGLAGYTEQYFGPGTRLTVT.